The sequence of this T cell receptor beta chain was determined in a study of blood T cell repertoires in COVID-19. Study information: Italy, Spain and the United States were the sources of the convalescent and acute COVID-19 samples. The analysed material was cDNA or gDNA that came from T cells, B-cell-depleted T cells, or PBMCs.

This CDR3 comprises 13 residues. From germline, CDR1 is LNHDA and CDR2 SQIVND (reference sequence). V was shortened by 2 bases and J by 0 bases, with 4 bases between the two germline ends. In the source study's methods: Amplification of reference gene primers was used by the study to estimate nucleated cell counts. Only in-frame clones appear in the TCRdb table, and some are missing; sequencing was by immunoSEQ multiplex PCR. The V and J calls and the clone size are those of that table, but D and trimming were determined from the DNA. The table includes some 100,000 clones, around nine tenths detected once.

The sequencing sample was made of peripheral blood. This chain links TRBV19 with TRBJ1-2; no clear D gene. This TCR was sampled from a man between 45 and 60 years old with acute or convalescent COVID-19. DNA for the CDR3: TGTGCCAGTAGTATACAGACTAACTATGGCTACACCTTC. Translated: CASSIQTNYGYTF.